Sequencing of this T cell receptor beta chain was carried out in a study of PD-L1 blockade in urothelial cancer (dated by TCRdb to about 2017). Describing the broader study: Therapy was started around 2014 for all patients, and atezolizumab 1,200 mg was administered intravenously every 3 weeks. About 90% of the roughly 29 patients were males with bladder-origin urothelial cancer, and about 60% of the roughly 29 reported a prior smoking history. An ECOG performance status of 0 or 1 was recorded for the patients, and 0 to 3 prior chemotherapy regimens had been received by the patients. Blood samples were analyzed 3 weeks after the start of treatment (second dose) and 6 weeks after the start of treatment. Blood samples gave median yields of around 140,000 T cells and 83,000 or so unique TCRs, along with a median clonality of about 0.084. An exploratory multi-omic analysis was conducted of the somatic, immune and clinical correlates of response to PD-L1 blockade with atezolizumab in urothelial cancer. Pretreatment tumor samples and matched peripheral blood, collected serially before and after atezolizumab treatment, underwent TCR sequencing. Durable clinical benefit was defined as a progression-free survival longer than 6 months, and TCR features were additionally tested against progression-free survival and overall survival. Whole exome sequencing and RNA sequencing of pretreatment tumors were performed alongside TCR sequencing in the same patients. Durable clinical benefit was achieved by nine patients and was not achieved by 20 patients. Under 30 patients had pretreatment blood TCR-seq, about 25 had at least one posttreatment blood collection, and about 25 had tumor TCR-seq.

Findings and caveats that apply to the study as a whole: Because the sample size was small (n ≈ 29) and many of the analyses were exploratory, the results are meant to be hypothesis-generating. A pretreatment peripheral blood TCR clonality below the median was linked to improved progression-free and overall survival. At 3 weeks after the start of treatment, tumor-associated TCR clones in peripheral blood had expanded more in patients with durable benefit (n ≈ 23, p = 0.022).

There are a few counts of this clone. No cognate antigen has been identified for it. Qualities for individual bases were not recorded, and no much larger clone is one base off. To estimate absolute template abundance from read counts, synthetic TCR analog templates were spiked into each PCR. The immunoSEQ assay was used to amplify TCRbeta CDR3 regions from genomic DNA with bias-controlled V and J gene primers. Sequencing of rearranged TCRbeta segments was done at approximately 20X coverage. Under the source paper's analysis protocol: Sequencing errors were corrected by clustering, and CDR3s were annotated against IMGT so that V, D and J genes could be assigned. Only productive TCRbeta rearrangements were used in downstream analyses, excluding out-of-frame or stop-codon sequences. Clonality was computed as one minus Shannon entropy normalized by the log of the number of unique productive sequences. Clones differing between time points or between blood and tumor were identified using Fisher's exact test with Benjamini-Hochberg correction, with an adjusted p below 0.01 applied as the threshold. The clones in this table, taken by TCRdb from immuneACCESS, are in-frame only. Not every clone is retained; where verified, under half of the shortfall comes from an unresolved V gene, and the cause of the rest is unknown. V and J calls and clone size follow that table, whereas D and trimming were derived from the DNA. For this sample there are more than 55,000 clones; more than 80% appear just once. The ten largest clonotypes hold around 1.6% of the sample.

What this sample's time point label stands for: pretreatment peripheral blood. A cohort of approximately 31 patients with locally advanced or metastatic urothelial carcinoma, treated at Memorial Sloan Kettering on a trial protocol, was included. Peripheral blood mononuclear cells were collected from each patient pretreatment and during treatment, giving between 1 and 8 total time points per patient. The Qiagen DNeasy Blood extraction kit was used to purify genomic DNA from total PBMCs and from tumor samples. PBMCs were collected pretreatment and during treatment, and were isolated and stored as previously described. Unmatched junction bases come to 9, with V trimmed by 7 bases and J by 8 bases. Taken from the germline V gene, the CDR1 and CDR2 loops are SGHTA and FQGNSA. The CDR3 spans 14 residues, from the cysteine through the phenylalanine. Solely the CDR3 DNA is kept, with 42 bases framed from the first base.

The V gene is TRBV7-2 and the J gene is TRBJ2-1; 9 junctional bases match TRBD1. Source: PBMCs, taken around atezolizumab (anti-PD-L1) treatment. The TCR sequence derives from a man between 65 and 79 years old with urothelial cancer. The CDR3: CASTKGQGLDEQFF. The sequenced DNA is TGTGCCAGCACCAAGGGACAGGGTTTGGATGAGCAGTTCTTC. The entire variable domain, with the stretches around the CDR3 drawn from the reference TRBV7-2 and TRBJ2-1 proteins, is GAGVSQSPSNKVTEKGKDVELRCDPISGHTALYWYRQSLGQGLEFLIYFQGNSAPDKSGLPSDRFSAERTGGSVSTLTIQRTQQEDSAVYLCASTKGQGLDEQFFGPGTRLTVL.